The clone carrying this T cell receptor (beta chain) has at least ten counts. Antigen specificity is unknown. TCRdb reassembled clones from the PCR reads with MiXCR. The profile covers 85,000 to 100,000 clones, with 9.5% to 15% appearing a single time and roughly 12% taken by the ten largest. This sample was taken from a study of metastatic and nonmetastatic thyroid tumors. Whole-study context: Repertoire comparison spanned blood and tumor or nodule tissue of malignant and benign thyroid patients.

Thyroid surgery had not been preceded by any treatment in any patient. This CDR3 contains 13 residues. Germline V lookup: CDR1 ENHRY, CDR2 SYGVKD. Trimming took off 10 bases at V and 4 bases at J, with 16 bases between the two ends. The study, taken as a whole, reports: Patients with malignant thyroid tumors reportedly had significantly higher TCR beta diversity than those with benign nodules, in blood and tumor.

The chain couples TRBV10-3 to TRBJ1-1; D unresolved. The sample consisted of blood. This TCR was sampled from a female donor with papillary thyroid cancer or a benign thyroid nodule (not recorded which). Some clones in this sample may be carry-over from other donors' samples. DNA for the CDR3: TGTGCCAGGCGCACACGGGGAGTCACTGAAGCTTTCTTT. It encodes CARRTRGVTEAFF.